This T cell receptor (beta chain) was identified in a study of blood T cells in healthy people across ages. The second PCR ran about 6 to 12 cycles with a sample-barcoded 5' primer and J-beta primers. TCRdb reprocessed the 5' RACE reads with MiXCR, giving one entry per CDR3 protein. Altogether more than 800,000 distinct CDR3 sequences are present, 40% to 55% being singletons, with the ten largest covering 18%. The length of the CDR3 is 11 residues. The germline V gene has CDR1 SGHRS and CDR2 YFSETQ. J lost 7 bases, V lost 7 bases, and 3 bases had no gene match. This clonotype has at least ten counts. V gene TRBV5-1 combines with J gene TRBJ1-2, with 8 bases matching TRBD1. Specimen: blood. The sequence came from a woman between 55 and 75 years old in good health. The CDR3 here is CASGQGGGYTF. The DNA for the CDR3 is TGCGCCAGCGGACAGGGAGGTGGCTACACCTTC.